This TCR beta chain was obtained from a study of cytomegalovirus exposure and HLA in healthy donors. The PCR had 60 Vbeta and 13 Jbeta primers. Produced via immunoSEQ multiplex PCR; TCRdb's table is partial and in-frame only. Of 100,000 to 150,000 clones detected, more than 55% appear once; the ten largest clones hold less than 2%. This CDR3 contains 11 residues. V lost 7 bases and J lost 6, with 9 bases in between. Germline assignment: CDR1 MDHEN and CDR2 SYDVKM. This receptor was obtained from a young man in good health and CMV-seronegative. Sequencing input: PBMCs. The V gene is TRBV28, the J gene TRBJ1-2; D is ambiguous. The chain's CDR3 is CASTHEDGYTF. CDR3 DNA: TGTGCCAGCACCCACGAGGATGGCTACACCTTC.